A single sample gave rise to the 25 T cell receptor beta chains below, sequenced in a study of T cells in Graves' hyperthyroidism and ophthalmopathy (dated by TCRdb to the late 2010s). Receptor libraries were prepared by multiplex PCR. TCRdb records Illumina HiSeq 2000 as the sequencer. TCR beta CDR3 regions were amplified from RNA transcripts. A first-round RT-PCR of the TCR CDR3 used the HTBI primer set with the Qiagen OneStep RT-PCR kit. The public sequencing data were trimmed at Q25 with fastp and processed into clonotypes with MiXCR by TCRdb, which kept only in-frame beta chains. Rows with one shared CDR3 protein collapse into an entry with the most common genes and DNA. The sample records 460,000 or so distinct CDR3 sequences, around 15% of which are singletons. The leading ten clones occupy less than 20% of the sample. Sample: blood. These receptors all stem from a woman aged 18-29 years with Graves' hyperthyroidism.

The J gene is TRBJ1-1, the V gene TRBV6-1; maybe TRBD1 (6 bases). The CDR3 covers 13 residues. The V end lost 1 base, the J end lost 5 bases, and 8 bases lay between the germline ends. Germline CDR1 MNHNS, CDR2 SASEGT. CDR3 sequence: CASSEDRETEAFF. The CDR3 nucleotides are TGTGCCAGCAGTGAAGACAGGGAAACTGAAGCTTTCTTT.

This clonotype was counted many times. CDR3: CASRGEGSSPLHF. CDR3 DNA: TGTGCCAGCAGGGGGGAGGGCAGTTCACCCCTCCACTTT. The chain employs TRBV27 and TRBJ1-6; D perhaps matches TRBD1 (5 bases). CDR1 and CDR2 (germline): MNHEY, SMNVEV (reference sequence). Trimming took 6 bases from V and 9 from J, leaving 12 bases between them. CDR3 length: 13 amino acids.

This clonotype was seen at least ten times. V usage is TRBV20-1 and J usage is TRBJ1-4; 9 positions match TRBD1. The CDR3 has 13 residues. CDR1 is DFQATT, CDR2 SNEGSKA, per germline (reference sequence). The ends lost 6 bases at V and 4 bases at J; junction bases unmatched: 3. The CDR3 sequence is CSARDRDNEKLFF. DNA of the CDR3: TGCAGTGCCCGGGACAGGGATAATGAAAAACTGTTTTTT.

This clonotype came up many times. V and J are TRBV18 and TRBJ2-7; no clear D gene. V was clipped by 2 bases and J by 2 bases, with 7 bases between them. The CDR3 is made up of 13 amino acids. Germline assignment: CDR1 KGHSH and CDR2 LQKENI. CDR3 region: CASSPASAYEQYF. The CDR3 DNA follows: TGTGCCAGCTCACCAGCGTCAGCCTACGAGCAGTACTTC.

The table lists this clonotype with many counts. This CDR3 is CASSALARAGKLFF. CDR3 sequence (DNA): TGTGCCAGCAGTGCCCTGGCTCGCGCGGGGAAACTGTTTTTT. The chain uses TRBV2 and TRBJ1-4; D is uncertain. Per germline, CDR1 SNHLY and CDR2 FYNNEI. The CDR3 totals 14 residues. Trimming shortened V by 4 bases and J by 11 bases, and 17 bases separated the two germline ends.

This clonotype has a count of ten or more. The V gene is TRBV12-3 or TRBV12-4, the J gene TRBJ2-3, with no clear D. V was shortened by 10 bases and J by 0 bases, with 14 bases between the two germline ends. CDR3 length equals 14 residues. The CDR3 spells CAIKESTSTDTQYF. In DNA, the CDR3 is TGTGCCATCAAAGAATCTACTAGCACAGATACGCAGTATTTT.

CDR3 amino acids: CASSQSGAGITEAFF. Here the CDR3 DNA reads TGTGCCAGCAGCCAATCCGGGGCAGGGATCACTGAAGCTTTCTTT. This chain connects TRBV14 to TRBJ1-1, with a possible D match to TRBD1 (5 bases). The CDR3 has 15 amino acids. Deletions cut 2 bases from V and 4 bases from J, with 14 bases between. Germline CDR1 reads SGHDN; CDR2 reads FVKESK.

This clonotype was found many times. The chain joins TRBV4-1 to TRBJ1-4; 10 bases are a match to TRBD1. The J segment lost 4 bases and the V segment lost 3 bases, leaving 5 bases of the junction unmatched. CDR3 length: 16 residues. Germline V gene lookup returns CDR1 MGHRA and CDR2 YSYEKL. CDR3 nucleotide sequence: TGCGCCAGCAGCCAGAGGGACAGGGGAAGTAATGAAAAACTGTTTTTT. Protein sequence: CASSQRDRGSNEKLFF.

This clonotype was recorded a few times. Written as DNA, the CDR3 is TGTGCCAGCAGTTCCCACTCGGGCCTCTTTGCCTACACCTTC. This gives the protein CASSSHSGLFAYTF. The rearrangement joins TRBV6-5 to TRBJ1-2, with D unclear. Germline V gene data show CDR1 as MNHEY and CDR2 as SVGAGI. V was pared by 4 bases and J by 10 bases, with 19 bases between. The CDR3 has 14 amino acids.

This clonotype was seen many times. The rearrangement joins TRBV12-3 or TRBV12-4 to TRBJ1-2; 9 positions agree with TRBD1. CDR3 length: 15 amino acids. The V and J ends lost 5 bases and 4 bases, in that order; junction bases with no gene match: 8. The chain's CDR3 is CASSRGQGLTYGYTF. Here the CDR3 DNA reads TGTGCCAGCAGTCGGGGACAGGGACTTACCTATGGCTACACCTTC.

This clonotype was counted ten times or more. The V gene is TRBV5-1, the J gene TRBJ2-5; maybe TRBD2 (6 bases). Germline values: CDR1 SGHRS, CDR2 YFSETQ. The CDR3 has 15 residues. V lost 4 bases and J 5 bases, leaving 18 bases between the germline ends. The CDR3 DNA follows: TGCGCCAGCAGCCCCCTTGGCGGGGTGGAGGAGACCCAGTACTTC. The encoded protein is CASSPLGGVEETQYF.

This clonotype came up a few times. This sequence joins TRBV27 and TRBJ2-1; unclear D gene. The CDR3 length is 15 residues. Trimming cost V 7 bases and J 5 bases, with 18 bases left between them. From germline, CDR1 is MNHEY and CDR2 SMNVEV (reference sequence). In DNA form, the CDR3 reads TGTGCCAGCACCCTGAGCCCCAACCCCCACAATGAGCAGTTCTTC. Its translation: CASTLSPNPHNEQFF.

The V gene is TRBV4-2, the J gene TRBJ1-2; maybe TRBD1 (5 bases). Trimming stripped 4 bases from V and 2 bases from J, with 14 bases between. This CDR3 spans 15 amino acids. CDR1 is LGHNA and CDR2 is YNFKEQ in the germline V gene. CDR3 DNA sequence: TGTGCCAGCAGCCTACCTGGGGCCGACAACTATGGCTACACCTTC. This translates into CASSLPGADNYGYTF.

The sample holds many counts of this clonotype. The J gene is TRBJ2-5, the V gene TRBV19, with D possibly TRBD2 on 6 matching bases. The CDR3 is 12 residues long. Trimming removed 8 bases at V and 2 bases at J, with 9 bases between. Per germline, CDR1 LNHDA and CDR2 SQIVND (reference sequence). Here the CDR3 DNA reads TGTGCCAGTGGGACTCCGCAAGAGACCCAGTACTTC. Translation: CASGTPQETQYF.

A few counts support this clonotype. The CDR3 carries no conserved terminal phenylalanine or tryptophan, so it likely arises from a read error. J is TRBJ1-6 and V is TRBV14, with 10 positions matching TRBD1. Trimming removed 4 bases from V and 9 bases from J; junction bases left unmatched: 3. The CDR3 totals 14 residues. Germline CDR1 and CDR2: SGHDN and FVKESK. The CDR3 here is CASSPTGGSSPLHL. CDR3 DNA sequence: TGTGCCAGCAGCCCGACAGGGGGCTCTTCACCCCTCCACCTT.

The sample holds a few counts of this clonotype. The J gene is TRBJ2-2, the V gene TRBV19, with D perhaps matching TRBD2 (7 bases). The CDR3 sequence is 14 residues long. Germline values: CDR1 LNHDA, CDR2 SQIVND (reference sequence). V lost 7 bases to trimming and J lost 6 bases, with 15 bases between them. This CDR3 is CASMGGLRAGELFF. The CDR3, as DNA: TGTGCCAGTATGGGGGGGCTGAGAGCCGGGGAGCTGTTTTTT. Together with reference TRBV19 and TRBJ2-2, the CDR3 gives the full variable domain: DGGITQSPKYLFRKEGQNVTLSCEQNLNHDAMYWYRQDPGQGLRLIYYSQIVNDFQKGDIAEGYSVSREKKESFPLTVTSAQKNPTAFYLCASMGGLRAGELFFGEGSRLTVL.

The chain joins TRBV20-1 to TRBJ1-1; no definite D call. Trimming shortened V by 0 bases and J by 11 bases, and 10 bases separated the two germline ends. Looked up from germline, CDR1 is DFQATT and CDR2 is SNEGSKA (reference sequence). CDR3 length: 11 residues. CDR3 in amino acids: CSARDSPGAFF. CDR3 DNA: TGCAGTGCTAGAGATTCTCCGGGGGCTTTCTTT.

The genes are TRBV7-6 and TRBJ1-3, with D perhaps TRBD1 (5 bases). Germline CDR1 reads SGHVS; CDR2 reads FNYEAQ. V was clipped by 2 bases and J by 0 bases, with 14 bases between them. This CDR3 has 17 residues. CDR3 nucleotide sequence: TGTGCCAGCAGCTTACGCGCCGGGGACCGCTCTGGAAACACCATATATTTT. Protein sequence: CASSLRAGDRSGNTIYF.

This clonotype was seen at least ten times. The chain recombines TRBV12-5 with TRBJ2-1; perhaps TRBD2 as D (5 bases). The V gene's germline CDR1 is LGHNT and CDR2 FRNRAP. This CDR3 spans 15 amino acids. Trimming took off 1 base at V and 4 bases at J, with 11 bases between the two ends. The CDR3 DNA reads TGTGCTAGTGGTTTGGCGAGGGTCGGTTACAATGAGCAGTTCTTC. It encodes CASGLARVGYNEQFF.

This clonotype was observed many times. V is TRBV6-2 or TRBV6-3 and J is TRBJ1-1, with a possible D match to TRBD1 (5 bases). The CDR3 has 14 residues. The germline V and J ends were trimmed by 0 bases and 6 bases, with 11 bases remaining between them. CDR1 MNHEY and CDR2 SVGEGT come from the germline V gene. This CDR3 reads CASSYSSTGAEAFF. CDR3 nucleotide sequence: TGTGCCAGCAGTTACTCGAGTACAGGAGCTGAAGCTTTCTTT.

Many counts were recorded for this clonotype. CDR3: CAWSHGGELFF. The DNA of the CDR3 is TGTGCCTGGAGTCATGGCGGGGAGCTGTTTTTT. The chain combines TRBV30 with TRBJ2-2; D not certain. The CDR3 length is 11 residues. The germline V gene has CDR1 GTSNPN and CDR2 SVGIG (reference sequence). V lost 2 bases and J lost 7, with 5 bases in between.

This clonotype was recorded many times. The rearrangement links TRBV6-2 or TRBV6-3 to TRBJ2-7; 10 nucleotides agree with TRBD2. The length of the CDR3 is 16 residues. Germline lookup yields CDR1 MNHEY and CDR2 SVGEGT. With V trimmed by 7 bases and J by 1 base, 10 bases remained unmatched. CDR3 residues: CASKRAASGRSYEQYV. The DNA of the CDR3 is TGTGCCAGCAAGCGGGCGGCTAGCGGGAGATCCTACGAGCAGTACGTC.

This clonotype was observed at least ten times. The chain couples TRBV19 to TRBJ2-1; D call uncertain. This CDR3 is built from 13 residues. The V gene lost 3 bases and the J gene lost 11 bases, with 14 bases spanning the gap. Germline CDR1 reads LNHDA; CDR2 reads SQIVND (reference sequence). CDR3 bases: TGTGCCAGTAGTATGGGGTTAGAAGGAAAGCAGTTCTTC. Translated, it gives CASSMGLEGKQFF.

The genes are TRBV7-8 and TRBJ2-4, with 7 bases lining up with TRBD1. CDR1 and CDR2 from the germline V gene are SGHVS and FQNEAQ. V lost 5 bases, J lost 2 bases, and 12 bases stayed unmatched. CDR3 length: 17 residues. For the CDR3, the DNA is TGTGCCAGCAGCCCCTTTGGACAGGTGATCTCCAAAAACATTCAGTACTTC. Translated, it gives CASSPFGQVISKNIQYF.

There are many counts of this clonotype. The CDR3 nucleotides read TGTGCCACGGGGACTAGCGGGAGACAGCTCATAGATACGCAGTATTTT. Translating it yields CATGTSGRQLIDTQYF. The chain recombines TRBV27 with TRBJ2-3; TRBD2 matches 14 bases. The CDR3 is 16 amino acids. Germline CDR1 and CDR2: MNHEY and SMNVEV (reference sequence). Losses at the gene ends were 10 bases for V and 5 bases for J; bases not matched to a gene: 11.